The 21 T cell receptor beta chains reported below all come from one sample, sequenced in a study of shared clonotypes between healthy human individuals. Using immunoSEQ multiplex PCR, the repertoire was profiled, and TCRdb retains in-frame clones only, with some absent. The table shows 850,000 to 1,100,000 clones, with approximately 77% occurring only once. Sequencing used memory CD4+ T cells from PBMCs. Subset meaning: CD45RA-negative fraction. These receptors were obtained from a man younger than 30 in good health. Some clones in this sample may be carry-over from other donors' samples.

The rearrangement uses TRBV19 and TRBJ2-7; 9 positions agree with TRBD2. The CDR3 loop spans 15 amino acids. V lost 3 bases to trimming and J lost 2 bases; unmatched junction nucleotides: 5. CDR1 is LNHDA, CDR2 SQIVND, per germline (reference sequence). In DNA form, the CDR3 reads TGTGCCAGTAGTATTCGGGCGGGAGGGCCCTACGAGCAGTACTTC. Translating gives CASSIRAGGPYEQYF.

The chain couples TRBV4-1 to TRBJ2-5; possibly TRBD1 for D (6 bases). Germline V gene sequence: CDR1 MGHRA, CDR2 YSYEKL. V was trimmed by 3 bases and J by 4 bases, leaving 18 bases between them. CDR3 length: 16 amino acids. The CDR3 region has the DNA TGCGCCAGCAGCCACTCTCCAGGGGAGAAGGGAGAGACCCAGTACTTC. Residues: CASSHSPGEKGETQYF.

The CDR3 region has the DNA TGTGCCAGCAGCTTACTCGGACTTGGGTCGGGTGCTGGTGAGCAGTTCTTC. As protein: CASSLLGLGSGAGEQFF. The chain employs TRBV7-2 and TRBJ2-1; D perhaps matches TRBD2 (5 bases). Germline CDR1 is SGHTA and CDR2 is FQGNSA. V shed 2 bases and J shed 9 bases, with 23 bases lying between them. The CDR3 sequence is 17 residues long.

The V and J genes are TRBV25-1 and TRBJ2-2; D not resolved. The CDR3 sequence is 12 residues long. Germline V gene sequence: CDR1 MGHDK, CDR2 SYGVNS. Deletions cut 9 bases from V and 6 bases from J, with 11 bases between. As DNA, the CDR3 is TGTGCCAGTACTCCCCCGGCCGGGGAGCTGTTTTTT. Protein: CASTPPAGELFF.

The chain employs TRBV28 and TRBJ1-2, with D perhaps matching TRBD1 (5 bases). CDR3 length equals 13 residues. Trimming left V 6 bases short and J 1 base short, with 9 bases between. Germline loops: CDR1 MDHEN, CDR2 SYDVKM. Here the CDR3 DNA reads TGTGCCAGCAGCCGGGACGGTAACTATGGCTACACCTTC. It encodes CASSRDGNYGYTF.

V is TRBV6-9 and J is TRBJ2-3; D is undetermined. CDR1 MNHGY and CDR2 SVAAGI come from the germline V gene. V was shortened by 5 bases and J by 3 bases, with 6 bases between the two germline ends. This CDR3 is 12 amino acids long. The CDR3 spells CASSLWTDTQYF. CDR3 DNA: TGTGCCAGCAGTCTATGGACAGATACGCAGTATTTT.

The chain has TRBV28 and TRBJ2-7; D might be TRBD1 (6 bases). CDR1 and CDR2 (germline): MDHEN, SYDVKM. The CDR3 is 12 residues long. V was clipped by 11 bases and J by 4 bases, with 15 bases between them. CDR3: CAVEGVRYEQYF. The CDR3 DNA follows: TGTGCCGTCGAGGGGGTTAGGTACGAGCAGTACTTC.

The chain carries TRBV5-1 and TRBJ2-7; 7 nucleotides line up with TRBD1. Trimming at V came to 7 bases and at J to 2 bases, leaving 3 bases not matched to a gene. The germline CDR1 and CDR2 sequences are SGHRS and YFSETQ. The CDR3 totals 12 residues. CDR3 protein: CASGTEAYEQYF. DNA for the CDR3: TGCGCCAGCGGGACAGAAGCCTACGAGCAGTACTTC.

J is TRBJ1-1 and V is TRBV4-1; 8 nucleotides match TRBD1. After removal of 4 bases from V and 0 bases from J, the junction contained 4 bases not matched to a gene. The CDR3 length is 15 residues. Germline CDR1 and CDR2: MGHRA and YSYEKL. The CDR3: CASSRRTGMNTEAFF. CDR3 DNA: TGCGCCAGCAGCCGGAGGACAGGGATGAACACTGAAGCTTTCTTT.

This chain links TRBV19 with TRBJ2-1, with a tentative D call TRBD2 (5 bases). With 8 bases removed from V and 4 bases from J, the gap between germline ends came to 21 bases. The CDR3 loop spans 16 amino acids. Germline V gene lookup returns CDR1 LNHDA and CDR2 SQIVND (reference sequence). DNA of the CDR3: TGTGCCAGTTCTGACTACAGACCTGAGTTTTACAATGAGCAGTTCTTC. Protein product: CASSDYRPEFYNEQFF.

The rearrangement links TRBV4-3 to TRBJ2-1; 9 bases align to TRBD2. The CDR3 runs 16 residues. Germline loops: CDR1 LGHNA, CDR2 YSLEER. Trimming cost V 2 bases and J 7 bases; bases outside gene matches: 9. This CDR3 reads CASSQHSGGGMNEQFF. The CDR3 DNA follows: TGCGCCAGCAGCCAACATAGCGGGGGTGGAATGAATGAGCAGTTCTTC.

This clone was detected a few times. The V call is TRBV5-4, the J call TRBJ2-7; D remains unclear. The CDR3 loop spans 13 amino acids. CDR1 and CDR2 (germline): SGHNT, YYREEE (reference sequence). With 4 bases removed from V and 3 bases from J, the gap between germline ends came to 11 bases. The CDR3 DNA sequence: TGTGCCAGCAGCCCGGACCTGGTCTACGAGCAGTACTTC. As protein: CASSPDLVYEQYF.

This clone was counted between two and nine times. The rearrangement links TRBV28 to TRBJ1-5; D remains unclear. With 5 bases removed from V and 4 bases from J, the gap between germline ends came to 12 bases. Germline V gene sequence: CDR1 MDHEN, CDR2 SYDVKM. CDR3 length: 14 residues. This CDR3 reads CASSQQNRNQPQHF. CDR3 nucleotides: TGTGCCAGCAGTCAACAGAACCGTAATCAGCCCCAGCATTTT.

V gene TRBV18 combines with J gene TRBJ1-1; D remains unclear. With 5 bases removed from V and 5 bases from J, the gap between germline ends came to 12 bases. Germline CDR1 is KGHSH and CDR2 is LQKENI. This CDR3 contains 13 residues. Here the CDR3 reads CASSNMEQTEAFF. In nucleotides, the CDR3 is TGTGCCAGCTCAAATATGGAGCAAACTGAAGCTTTCTTT.

The chain couples TRBV5-1 to TRBJ2-7; 10 nucleotides line up with TRBD1. Germline V gene data show CDR1 as SGHRS and CDR2 as YFSETQ. This CDR3 comprises 15 residues. J was trimmed by 6 bases and V by 0 bases; bases with no gene match: 6. CDR3 in DNA: TGCGCCAGCAGCTTGGGTGGCGGGACAGGGGCCGAGCAGTACTTC. This gives the protein CASSLGGGTGAEQYF.

In regard to this clone: Distinct nucleotide sequences in the sample also encode this CDR3. The genes are TRBV5-1 and TRBJ2-7, with D maybe TRBD1 (6 bases). The CDR3 is made up of 12 amino acids. V was trimmed by 1 base and J by 6 bases, leaving 8 bases between them. Germline loops: CDR1 SGHRS, CDR2 YFSETQ. The CDR3 DNA follows: TGCGCCAGCAGCTTGATAGGGGGCGAGCAGTACTTC. It translates to CASSLIGGEQYF.

In this sample, this clone turned up once. Only one base separates this from a far larger clonotype, so it likely reflects a read error. The V gene is TRBV4-3, the J gene TRBJ2-6; a possible D gene is TRBD1 (5 bases). Per the germline V gene, CDR1 is LGHNA and CDR2 is YSLEER. CDR3 length equals 16 residues. The CDR3, as DNA: TGCGCCAGCAGCCAAGAAGTCGGCTCTGGGGCCAGCGTCCTGACTTTC. Its protein product is CASSQEVGSGASVLTF.

The V call is TRBV4-2, the J call TRBJ1-2; TRBD1 might be the D (6 bases). Between the trimmed V and J ends, which lost 4 bases and 4 bases, there was a span of 22 bases. The germline CDR1 and CDR2 sequences are LGHNA and YNFKEQ. This CDR3 has 17 residues. As DNA, the CDR3 is TGTGCCAGCAGCCTGATTCGACAGGAACTCGAACCCTATGGCTACACCTTC. It codes for CASSLIRQELEPYGYTF.

This sequence joins TRBV28 and TRBJ2-3, with 8 bases that match TRBD2. This CDR3 comprises 13 residues. With V trimmed by 11 bases and J by 3 bases, 7 bases remained unmatched. Germline V gene sequence: CDR1 MDHEN, CDR2 SYDVKM. CDR3 sequence: CAGAGGGTDTQYF. DNA of the CDR3: TGTGCCGGGGCCGGGGGGGGTACAGATACGCAGTATTTT. Together with reference TRBV28 and TRBJ2-3, the CDR3 gives the full variable domain: DVKVTQSSRYLVKRTGEKVFLECVQDMDHENMFWYRQDPGLGLRLIYFSYDVKMKEKGDIPEGYSVSREKKERFSLILESASTNQTSMYLCAGAGGGTDTQYFGPGTRLTVL.

The rearrangement links TRBV2 to TRBJ2-5, with D possibly being TRBD1 or TRBD2 (5 bases each). Germline-derived CDR1 and CDR2 are SNHLY and FYNNEI. V lost 6 bases and J 1 base, leaving 12 bases between the germline ends. The CDR3 covers 14 residues. The CDR3 region has the DNA TGTGCCAGCAGCATGGGACGTATCCAAGAGACCCAGTACTTC. Residues: CASSMGRIQETQYF.

This clone was counted only a few times. The rearrangement uses TRBV9 and TRBJ2-7; 12 nucleotides align to TRBD2. V was clipped by 0 bases and J by 3 bases; unmatched bases: 4. Looked up from germline, CDR1 is SGDLS and CDR2 is YYNGEE. The CDR3 extends over 16 amino acids. This chain's CDR3 is CASSVGGTSGFYEQYF. The CDR3 bases are TGTGCCAGCAGCGTAGGTGGGACTAGCGGGTTCTACGAGCAGTACTTC.